The 9 T cell receptor beta chains listed next were all sequenced from one sample in a study of cytomegalovirus exposure and HLA in healthy donors. Both 60 Vbeta primers and 13 Jbeta primers went into the PCR. Some clones are missing from TCRdb's copy, which holds only in-frame ones; the method was immunoSEQ multiplex PCR. The data show about 140,000 clones, with roughly 79% seen just once and about 2.8% held by the top ten. Sequenced material: PBMCs. Source of these receptors: a male donor in good health and CMV-seronegative.

The V and J genes are TRBV11-2 and TRBJ2-1, with 8 bases lining up with TRBD2. This CDR3 has 16 amino acids. The germline V gene has CDR1 SGHAT and CDR2 FQNNGV. Unmatched junction bases numbered 10, after V lost 2 bases and J lost 7 bases. CDR3 amino acids: CASSLRGGRTGNEQFF. In nucleotides, the CDR3 is TGTGCCAGCAGCTTAAGGGGCGGGAGGACCGGGAATGAGCAGTTCTTC.

V gene TRBV19 combines with J gene TRBJ2-7; no firm D call. CDR3 size: 12 residues. Germline V CDR1 and CDR2: LNHDA, SQIVND (reference sequence). Trimming pared 6 bases from V and 7 bases from J, leaving 13 bases between. In DNA, the CDR3 is TGTGCCAGTAGCCTCCCCCGCCAGGAGCAGTACTTC. Protein sequence: CASSLPRQEQYF.

This chain connects TRBV18 to TRBJ1-2, with D possibly being TRBD1 (6 bases). This CDR3 has 11 amino acids. V was cut by 6 bases and J by 10 bases, with 12 bases left in between. Per germline, CDR1 KGHSH and CDR2 LQKENI. This CDR3 reads CASSRDRFYTF. CDR3 in DNA: TGTGCCAGCTCCCGAGACAGGTTCTACACCTTC.

The gene calls are TRBV6-5 and TRBJ1-3; D may be TRBD1 (6 bases). The CDR3 spans 16 residues. The V gene lost 2 bases and the J gene lost 3 bases, with 14 bases spanning the gap. Germline CDR1 reads MNHEY; CDR2 reads SVGAGI. The DNA for the CDR3 is TGTGCCAGCAGTTACCGTAACCGAGGGGGTGGAAACACCATATATTTT. This translates into CASSYRNRGGGNTIYF.

As for this clone: Its ends do not fully match the called genes, so a read error is possible. The V call is TRBV5-8, the J call TRBJ1-2; D might be TRBD1 (6 bases). The CDR3 runs to 16 residues. The germline V gene encodes CDR1 SGHTS and CDR2 YDEGEE. The chain's CDR3 is CACSPTRLGATYGYTF. The CDR3 DNA reads as TGTGCCTGCAGCCCAACTAGACTGGGGGCTACCTATGGCTACACCTTC.

The J gene is TRBJ1-5, the V gene TRBV6-5; 7 bases fit TRBD1. The CDR3 length is 13 residues. CDR1 and CDR2 (germline): MNHEY, SVGAGI. Trimming took 8 bases from V and 9 from J; bases not matched to a gene: 10. CDR3 in DNA: TGTGCCAGCCAAGGGGGCGCCGGGGGGCCCCAGCATTTT. Amino acid sequence: CASQGGAGGPQHF.

V gene TRBV5-6 combines with J gene TRBJ2-5, with 12 bases identical to TRBD2. The J call may be mistaken, given a closer DNA end match to TRBJ2-7. Germline V CDR1 and CDR2: SGHDT, YYEEEE. The length of the CDR3 is 15 residues. CDR3 DNA: TGTGCCAGCAGCCGACTAGCGGGAGAACGTGGCGAGCAGTACTTC. It encodes CASSRLAGERGEQYF.

This chain links TRBV7-2 with TRBJ1-4, with 7 bases matching TRBD1. The V and J ends lost 5 bases and 8 bases, in that order; junction bases with no gene match: 8. The CDR3 is 14 amino acids. Germline V gene lookup returns CDR1 SGHTA and CDR2 FQGNSA. The CDR3 coding sequence is TGTGCCAGCAGCCCTCGACAGGGCGACGAAAAACTGTTTTTT. It specifies CASSPRQGDEKLFF.

The chain employs TRBV7-9 and TRBJ1-2; TRBD1 is a possible D gene (5 bases). The CDR3 runs to 18 residues. CDR1 and CDR2 from the germline V gene are SEHNR and FQNEAQ (reference sequence). The V gene lost 1 base and the J gene lost 8 bases, with 26 bases spanning the gap. For the CDR3, the DNA is TGTGCCAGCAGCTTAGTCCCCTTAGGTGAACAGGTTGAGCGAGGCTACACCTTC. As protein: CASSLVPLGEQVERGYTF.